A single sample gave rise to the 5 T cell receptor beta chains below, sequenced in a study of blood T cell repertoires in COVID-19. Profiling relied on immunoSEQ multiplex PCR, and the TCRdb table lists in-frame clones only, not all of them. The sample lists 250,000 to 300,000 clones, 85% to 90% seen once, with roughly 4.9% in the top ten. Material for sequencing was peripheral blood. These receptors all stem from a woman aged 55-75 years with COVID-19, enrolled during active disease.

The chain carries TRBV9 and TRBJ2-1; 8 bases fit TRBD2. The CDR3 consists of 16 residues. Germline loops: CDR1 SGDLS, CDR2 YYNGEE. The V gene end was trimmed by 3 bases and the J gene end by 0 bases; junction bases not matched to a gene: 5. DNA of the CDR3: TGTGCCAGCAGCGCACCCGGGACTAGCTCCTACAATGAGCAGTTCTTC. Translated, it gives CASSAPGTSSYNEQFF.

This clone has more than one count but fewer than ten. The chain uses TRBV5-1 and TRBJ2-1; 8 bases line up with TRBD2. From germline, CDR1 is SGHRS and CDR2 YFSETQ. The V gene end was trimmed by 0 bases and the J gene end by 2 bases; junction bases not matched to a gene: 1. This CDR3 is built from 15 residues. For the CDR3, the DNA is TGCGCCAGCAGCTTGGACGGGGGGGCCTACAATGAGCAGTTCTTC. As protein: CASSLDGGAYNEQFF.

The genes are TRBV28 and TRBJ1-1; TRBD1 agrees at 10 bases. The V segment lost 7 bases and the J segment 5 bases; nucleotides outside the gene matches: 10. This CDR3 is built from 15 residues. Germline values: CDR1 MDHEN, CDR2 SYDVKM. The CDR3 here is CASTTGGQGRTEAFF. CDR3 coding DNA: TGTGCCAGCACCACAGGGGGACAGGGGAGAACTGAAGCTTTCTTT.

J is TRBJ1-5 and V is TRBV18; a possible D gene is TRBD1 (5 bases). Germline V lookup: CDR1 KGHSH, CDR2 LQKENI. This CDR3 has 15 residues. V was shortened by 5 bases and J by 4 bases, with 15 bases between the two germline ends. The CDR3 region is CASSVGGGLNQPQHF. The CDR3 DNA reads TGTGCCAGCTCAGTTGGGGGAGGGCTGAATCAGCCCCAGCATTTT.

On this clone: Within the sample, other DNA sequences also encode this same CDR3. The gene calls are TRBV18 and TRBJ2-1, with D possibly being TRBD1 (6 bases). There are 14 residues in the CDR3. Trimming removed 0 bases at V and 5 bases at J, with 8 bases between. Germline values: CDR1 KGHSH, CDR2 LQKENI. The CDR3: CASSPPNRDNEQFF. The CDR3 DNA is TGTGCCAGCTCACCACCGAACAGGGACAATGAGCAGTTCTTC.